This TCR beta chain was identified during a study of CD8+ T cells in alopecia areata (dated by TCRdb to 2016 to 2019). Notes on the research overall: Treated patients were enrolled in an open-label pilot trial of oral tofacitinib, 5 to 10 mg twice daily, for moderate-to-severe alopecia areata. Tofacitinib was given for 6 to 18 months, followed by 6 months of follow-up off drug to assess delayed response and recurrence. For the treated patients, the SALT score, which quantifies what percentage of scalp surface area is affected, served as the measure of disease severity. In both human patients and the C3H/HeJ mouse model, the study applied high-throughput TCRbeta sequencing to look at T cell clonal expansion in alopecia areata. In humans, TCRbeta sequencing was performed on scalp tissue and on sorted CD4+ and CD8+ peripheral blood T cells from healthy controls and from patients with patchy or totalis/universalis alopecia areata. Biopsies were taken from tofacitinib-treated patients at baseline and again at 4 and 24 weeks into treatment, and several of those patients also had a later scalp biopsy. Scalp clonality was compared across normal scalp (n=4), patchy alopecia areata scalp (n=8), and alopecia totalis/universalis scalp (n=8). RNA was obtained with the PAXgene miRNA kit for fixed scalp, the miRNeasy kit for PBMCs, and the RNeasy kit for mouse skin. Amplification of TCRbeta CDR3 regions was done by immunoSEQ multiplex PCR using 35 Vbeta forward primers and 13 Jbeta reverse primers. What the authors observed across the whole study: Scalp clonality and the number of expanded CD8+ clones among the top 100 scalp clones were significantly decreased by tofacitinib. Compared with normal scalp, lesional scalp had higher clonality and more expanded CD8+ clones, particularly in alopecia totalis/universalis, a pattern that suggests antigenic drive. Unlike mouse skin, where gammadelta T cells dominate, normal human skin contains resident alphabeta T cells that get sequenced too, which complicates analysis of the scalp TCR repertoire. Compared with mice, TCR sequences shared between patients were less clear, possibly partly because of HLA diversity across the patient population. During tofacitinib treatment, many expanded lesional clones stuck around in both scalp and blood, and this persistence may partly explain why relapse happens after treatment is stopped. The treated cohort was small, with a single nonresponder, so links between baseline CD8+ expansion and response need larger studies.

Taken with the paper, the label for treatment or condition translates to: oral pan-JAK inhibitor, 5-10 mg twice daily. From alopecia areata patients, peripheral blood was collected along with lesional scalp punch biopsies. PBMCs were separated by density centrifugation and stained for CD3, CD4 and CD8, after which CD4+ and CD8+ T cells were sorted on a FACSAria. The library was built by means of the immunoSEQ multiplex PCR assay. For TCR sequencing, RNA was extracted from every sample and reverse transcribed into cDNA to serve as template. SuperScript III was used to make first-strand cDNA, primed with a 2:1 mix of oligo-dT and random hexamers. A synthetic immune receptor repertoire was used to assess amplification bias, and residual bias was removed computationally. Processing in the source paper ran as follows. Raw reads were preprocessed for error removal, and CDR3 was defined according to IMGT conventions as running from the conserved cysteine to phenylalanine. Clonality was computed as 1 minus the Shannon entropy, with the entropy normalized by log2 of the number of productive unique TCRs. Whether scalp clones were CD4 or CD8 was inferred by matching scalp TCRbeta sequences against CD4 and CD8 repertoires sorted from blood. TCRdb took this table from immuneACCESS and kept in-frame rearrangements with V and J called. Such tables lack part of the clones; where checked against another copy, unresolved V genes explain under half of the gap, and the rest is unexplained. The V and J calls and clone size are taken from that table; D and trimming were inferred from the DNA. This sample comprises about 260,000 clones, 60% of them detected only once. Of the sample, 0.75% to 0.95% is held by the ten largest clones.

CDR1 SQVTM and CDR2 ANQGSEA were looked up in the germline V gene. There are 13 amino acids in the CDR3, from cysteine to phenylalanine inclusive. Only CDR3 DNA is held: 39 bases, read in frame from base 1. The germline V end is reduced by 3 bases and the J end by 5 bases; junction bases left unmatched: 2. This clone was detected only a few times. The clone's antigen remains unknown. No much larger clone is present one base from it, and per-base qualities are unavailable. The receptor was isolated from a human donor with alopecia areata. This material consisted of CD4+ T cells sorted from blood, taken around week 53, from a patient treated with tofacitinib. The chain is made from TRBV29-1 and TRBJ2-5; the central 11 bases match TRBD1. The CDR3 region reads CSVDWTGGETQYF. The sequence in DNA is TGCAGCGTTGACTGGACAGGGGGCGAGACCCAGTACTTC.